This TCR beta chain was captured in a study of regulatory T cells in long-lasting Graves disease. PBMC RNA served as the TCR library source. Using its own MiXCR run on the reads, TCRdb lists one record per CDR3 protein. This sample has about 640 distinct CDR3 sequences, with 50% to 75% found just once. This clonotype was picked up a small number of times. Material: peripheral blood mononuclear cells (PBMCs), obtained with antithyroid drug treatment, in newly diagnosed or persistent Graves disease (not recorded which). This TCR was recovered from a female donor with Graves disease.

In DNA form, the CDR3 reads TGCAGTGCTATTGACGGTGGACTAGCGAACTCCTACAATGAGCAGTTCTTC. Translated, it gives CSAIDGGLANSYNEQFF. This chain connects TRBV20-1 to TRBJ2-1; 9 bases fit TRBD2. Trimming took 4 bases from V and 0 from J; bases not matched to a gene: 10. The germline CDR1 and CDR2 sequences are DFQATT and SNEGSKA (reference sequence). The CDR3 sequence is 17 residues long.